This T cell receptor beta chain emerged from a study of T cell repertoires in cytomegalovirus infection. Overall study: Shared public TCR beta signatures pointed to both CMV infection and a matching HLA type.

Of note for this clonotype: The antigen remains unidentified.

Study-wide results and caveats: HLA-C-restricted CMV-specific TCR beta clonotypes were dominant in the ex vivo response.

The V gene's germline CDR1 is SEHNR and CDR2 FQNEAQ (reference sequence). Trimming pared 5 bases from V and 2 bases from J, leaving 9 bases between. The CDR3 sequence is 13 residues long. One entry per CDR3 protein results from TCRdb running MiXCR on the reads. The table shows about 830,000 distinct CDR3 sequences, with 32% occurring only once. This specimen consisted of cultured CD8+ T cells from PBMCs, obtained from culture after CMV antigen stimulation. The TCR comes from a human donor in good health (CMV status not recorded). Some clones in this sample may be carry-over from other donors' samples. This chain joins TRBV7-9 and TRBJ1-2; a weak D match, TRBD1 (5 bases). The CDR3 sequence: CASSGWDNYGYTF. The DNA for the CDR3 is TGTGCCAGCAGCGGGTGGGACAACTATGGCTACACCTTC.